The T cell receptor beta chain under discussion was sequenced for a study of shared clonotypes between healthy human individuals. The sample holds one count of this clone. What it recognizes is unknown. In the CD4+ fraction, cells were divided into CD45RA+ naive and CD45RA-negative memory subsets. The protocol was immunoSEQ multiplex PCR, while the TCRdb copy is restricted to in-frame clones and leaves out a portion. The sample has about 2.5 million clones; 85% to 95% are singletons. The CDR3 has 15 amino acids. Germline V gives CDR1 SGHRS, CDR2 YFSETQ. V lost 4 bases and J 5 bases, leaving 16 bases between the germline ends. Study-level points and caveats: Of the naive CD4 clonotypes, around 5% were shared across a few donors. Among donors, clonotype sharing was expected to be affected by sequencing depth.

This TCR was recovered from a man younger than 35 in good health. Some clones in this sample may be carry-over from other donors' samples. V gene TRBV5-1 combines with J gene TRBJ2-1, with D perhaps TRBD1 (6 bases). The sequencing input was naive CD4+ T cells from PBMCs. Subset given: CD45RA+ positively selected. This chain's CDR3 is CASSTTGIWDNEQFF. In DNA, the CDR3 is TGCGCCAGCAGCACCACAGGGATTTGGGACAATGAGCAGTTCTTC.